One and the same sample provided the 3 T cell receptor beta chains below, sequenced in a study of lymphopenia after photon versus proton radiotherapy. Here immunoSEQ multiplex PCR was the method, and the copy in TCRdb shows in-frame clones only, minus some. Of tens of thousands of clones listed, around four fifths are singletons. The source material was peripheral blood, sampled from a patient treated with proton-based radiotherapy. These receptors all come from a woman between 70 and 85 years old with pancreatic cancer.

The gene calls are TRBV5-8 and TRBJ2-7; D assignment may be TRBD1 or TRBD2 (6 bases each). Trimming pared 2 bases from V and 4 bases from J, leaving 28 bases between. Germline V gene sequence: CDR1 SGHTS, CDR2 YDEGEE. This CDR3 comprises 19 residues. The CDR3 is CASSFYVGGGPTSNYEQYF. CDR3 coding DNA: TGTGCCAGCAGCTTCTATGTGGGGGGCGGGCCCACATCTAATTACGAGCAGTACTTC.

There are a few counts of this clone. This chain uses TRBV9 with TRBJ1-1, with TRBD1 as a possible D gene (6 bases). The ends were cut back, 4 bases at V and 0 bases at J, with 13 bases in the middle. The CDR3 has 15 residues. Looked up from germline, CDR1 is SGDLS and CDR2 is YYNGEE. CDR3: CASSFFRDMNTEAFF. The CDR3 nucleotides read TGTGCCAGCAGCTTCTTCAGGGACATGAACACTGAAGCTTTCTTT.

This rearrangement joins TRBV6-5 to TRBJ2-1; D remains unclear. The V gene's germline CDR1 is MNHEY and CDR2 SVGAGI. The germline V and J ends were trimmed by 2 bases and 9 bases, with 5 bases remaining between them. The CDR3 runs 11 residues. This CDR3 is CASSYLGEQFF. The CDR3 bases are TGTGCCAGCAGTTACCTCGGTGAGCAGTTCTTC.